The 32 T cell receptor beta chains reported below all come from one sample, sequenced in a study of T cells after yellow fever vaccination (dated by TCRdb to about 2019). To prepare the library, 5' RACE was applied. The sequencing machine was an Illumina NovaSeq 6000. The raw public reads went through TCRdb reprocessing: fastp at Q25, MiXCR clone calling, in-frame beta chains kept. One record per CDR3 amino acid sequence lists the most common genes and DNA. The sample records a few hundred thousand distinct CDR3 sequences, 4.1% of which are singletons. Around 24% of the sample rests with the top ten. The treatment or condition label, as the study defines it: live attenuated yellow fever vaccine strain. The sample in question was PBMCs, obtained 5 days after the yellow fever booster vaccination. The receptors here all came from a man between 18 and 35 years old who received the YFV17D yellow fever vaccine.

This clonotype appeared a few times. V and J are TRBV7-3 and TRBJ1-1; no clear D gene. V shed 5 bases and J shed 0 bases, with 10 bases lying between them. Per the germline V gene, CDR1 is SGHTA and CDR2 is FQGTGA. The CDR3 contains 14 residues. CDR3 in amino acids: CASSADPLNTEAFF. The CDR3 region has the DNA TGTGCCAGCAGCGCCGACCCATTGAACACTGAAGCTTTCTTT. Full variable domain (rest looked up from reference TRBV7-3 and TRBJ1-1): GAGVSQTPSNKVTEKGKYVELRCDPISGHTALYWYRQSLGQGPEFLIYFQGTGAADDSGLPNDRFFAVRPEGSVSTLKIQRTERGDSAVYLCASSADPLNTEAFFGQGTRLTVV.

This clonotype was detected only a few times. The chain joins TRBV14 to TRBJ1-2; D gene ambiguous. Trimming took 1 base from V and 2 from J, leaving 5 bases between them. This CDR3 is 13 amino acids long. The germline V gene has CDR1 SGHDN and CDR2 FVKESK. This CDR3 reads CASSQGRNYGYTF. DNA of the CDR3: TGTGCCAGCAGCCAAGGCAGGAACTATGGCTACACCTTC.

This clonotype was detected many times. The J gene is TRBJ2-7, the V gene TRBV27; 7 positions agree with TRBD1. The germline V gene has CDR1 MNHEY and CDR2 SMNVEV (reference sequence). J gave up 3 bases and V 5 bases, and 10 bases lay outside the gene matches. The CDR3 spans 15 residues. The CDR3 coding sequence is TGTGCCAGCAGTCTATGGACAGGACTCCACTACGAGCAGTACTTC. It yields the protein CASSLWTGLHYEQYF.

The genes are TRBV5-4 and TRBJ2-1; D is possibly TRBD1 (6 bases). V was shortened by 1 base and J by 6 bases, with 17 bases between the two germline ends. Germline CDR1 reads SGHNT; CDR2 reads YYREEE (reference sequence). This CDR3 has 16 amino acids. DNA for the CDR3: TGTGCCAGCAGCTTGCAGGGGCCTCTACGGGGCAATGAGCAGTTCTTC. Its protein product is CASSLQGPLRGNEQFF.

The chain has TRBV5-1 and TRBJ1-1, with TRBD1 identical over 10 bases. J was trimmed by 4 bases and V by 1 base; bases with no gene match: 4. The germline gives CDR1 SGHRS, CDR2 YFSETQ. The CDR3 extends over 15 amino acids. CDR3 nucleotide sequence: TGCGCCAGCAGCTTGTTGGGACAGGGGAGCACTGAAGCTTTCTTT. Translating gives CASSLLGQGSTEAFF.

The rearrangement uses TRBV7-3 and TRBJ2-1, with TRBD1 matching over 8 bases. The V and J ends lost 5 bases and 10 bases, in that order; junction bases with no gene match: 4. Germline loops: CDR1 SGHTA, CDR2 FQGTGA. This CDR3 spans 12 amino acids. CDR3 sequence reads: CASSTDRVEQFF. DNA of the CDR3: TGTGCCAGCAGCACGGACAGGGTAGAGCAGTTCTTC.

This clonotype was seen a handful of times. The genes are TRBV20-1 and TRBJ2-6; possible D gene TRBD1, 6 bases. The CDR3 runs to 15 residues. Germline CDR1 reads DFQATT; CDR2 reads SNEGSKA (reference sequence). Trimming left V 2 bases short and J 2 bases short, with 10 bases between. CDR3 in DNA: TGCAGTGCTAGACAAACAGGGACTGGGGCCAACGTCCTGACTTTC. Encoded protein: CSARQTGTGANVLTF.

This clonotype was counted a few times. This sequence joins TRBV12-3 or TRBV12-4 and TRBJ2-5; D possibly corresponds to TRBD1 (6 bases). V lost 6 bases and J lost 4, with 9 bases in between. CDR3 length equals 12 residues. CDR3 residues: CASSRQAETQYF. The CDR3 DNA is TGTGCCAGCAGCCGACAGGCAGAGACCCAGTACTTC.

This clonotype has a handful of counts. This chain connects TRBV27 to TRBJ2-7; D may be TRBD1 or TRBD2 (6 bases each). V was cut by 6 bases and J by 7 bases, with 16 bases left in between. Germline CDR1 and CDR2: MNHEY and SMNVEV (reference sequence). CDR3 size: 13 residues. The CDR3 DNA reads TGTGCCAGCAGCCGGGGGCTAGGCGGGGAGCAGTACTTC. Translated: CASSRGLGGEQYF.

This clonotype has only a few counts. The genes are TRBV4-1 and TRBJ2-3; TRBD2 is a possible D gene (6 bases). The CDR3 extends over 15 amino acids. Looked up from germline, CDR1 is MGHRA and CDR2 is YSYEKL. Trimming left V 1 base short and J 2 bases short, with 10 bases between. The DNA of the CDR3 is TGCGCCAGCAGCCAAGTGGGACTTAACACAGATACGCAGTATTTT. Protein product: CASSQVGLNTDTQYF.

The chain links TRBV23-1 to TRBJ2-5; the D call may be TRBD1 or TRBD2 (5 bases each). TRBV23-1 is an open reading frame whose function is uncertain. The CDR3 covers 17 residues. V was clipped by 3 bases and J by 2 bases, with 19 bases between them. The CDR3 bases are TGCGCCAGCAGTCACCCGACCGGGACCCAACGGCAAGAGACCCAGTACTTC. It encodes CASSHPTGTQRQETQYF.

This clonotype was seen ten or more times. J is TRBJ1-4 and V is TRBV20-1, with D perhaps TRBD1 (6 bases). The CDR3 runs 18 residues. The V end lost 3 bases, the J end lost 0 bases, and 20 bases lay between the germline ends. CDR1 and CDR2 from the germline V gene are DFQATT and SNEGSKA (reference sequence). The CDR3 DNA is TGCAGTGCTAGCGGGGCGCACCAAGAGGGGGCAACTAATGAAAAACTGTTTTTT. This codes for CSASGAHQEGATNEKLFF.

This clonotype was counted between two and nine times. This chain joins TRBV5-1 and TRBJ2-7, with 9 bases identical to TRBD1. This CDR3 has 15 residues. J gave up 5 bases and V 3 bases, and 9 bases lay outside the gene matches. Germline values: CDR1 SGHRS, CDR2 YFSETQ. CDR3 sequence: CASSYGTGRIHEQYF. CDR3 sequence (DNA): TGCGCCAGCAGCTATGGGACAGGGAGGATCCACGAGCAGTACTTC.

On this clonotype itself: A much bigger clone sits one base away, suggesting this may be a read error. This likely comes from a read error, as the CDR3 has no conserved phenylalanine or tryptophan at its end. V usage is TRBV6-5 and J usage is TRBJ2-2; the D gene could be TRBD1 or TRBD2 (5 bases each). Trimming shortened V by 4 bases and J by 4 bases, and 13 bases separated the two germline ends. In germline, CDR1 is MNHEY, CDR2 SVGAGI. The CDR3 runs to 15 residues. The DNA of the CDR3 is TGTGCCAGCAGTTTCCGGGACCAAGGCACCGGGGAGCTGTTTGTT. Protein sequence: CASSFRDQGTGELFV.

The chain combines TRBV5-1 with TRBJ2-7, with 7 bases fitting TRBD1. The CDR3 has 14 residues. J was trimmed by 4 bases and V by 0 bases; bases with no gene match: 4. Germline V gene data show CDR1 as SGHRS and CDR2 as YFSETQ. In DNA form, the CDR3 reads TGCGCCAGCAGCTTGGTCAAGGGGGCATACGAGCAGTACTTC. Translation gives CASSLVKGAYEQYF.

This clonotype came up many times. The V call is TRBV20-1, the J call TRBJ1-6; D ambiguous. This CDR3 is 15 amino acids long. The germline V gene encodes CDR1 DFQATT and CDR2 SNEGSKA (reference sequence). Deletions cut 1 base from V and 4 bases from J, with 11 bases between. CDR3 region: CSARASDLYNSPLHF. The CDR3 nucleotides are TGCAGTGCTAGAGCCTCGGATTTATATAATTCACCCCTCCACTTT.

This clonotype was counted ten times or more. This may come from a read error, since a much larger clone is one base off. The chain is built from TRBV7-3 and TRBJ1-2; TRBD1 matches 11 bases. V trimming: 3 bases; J trimming: 7 bases; junction bases outside the gene matches: 1. The CDR3 is 13 residues long. Germline assignment: CDR1 SGHTA and CDR2 FQGTGA. This CDR3 reads CASSFGTGGGYTF. The CDR3 DNA sequence: TGTGCCAGCAGCTTCGGGACAGGGGGTGGCTACACCTTC. Combining the CDR3 with reference TRBV7-3 and TRBJ1-2 gives the whole variable domain GAGVSQTPSNKVTEKGKYVELRCDPISGHTALYWYRQSLGQGPEFLIYFQGTGAADDSGLPNDRFFAVRPEGSVSTLKIQRTERGDSAVYLCASSFGTGGGYTFGSGTRLTVV.

This clonotype has only a few counts. The chain joins TRBV5-4 to TRBJ2-2, with D perhaps matching TRBD2 (6 bases). This CDR3 comprises 17 residues. Germline V gives CDR1 SGHNT, CDR2 YYREEE (reference sequence). Trimming removed 2 bases at V and 4 bases at J, with 18 bases between. CDR3 in amino acids: CASSFGLALSSTGELFF. The CDR3, as DNA: TGTGCCAGCAGCTTTGGTCTAGCGCTTTCGTCCACCGGGGAGCTGTTTTTT.

This clonotype was counted ten times or more. The rearrangement uses TRBV5-1 and TRBJ2-1; 9 bases line up with TRBD2. From germline, CDR1 is SGHRS and CDR2 YFSETQ. The ends lost 3 bases at V and 0 bases at J; junction bases unmatched: 7. CDR3 length: 17 amino acids. This CDR3 reads CASSSPTSGSSYNEQFF. For the CDR3, the DNA is TGCGCCAGCAGCTCTCCGACTAGCGGCAGCTCCTACAATGAGCAGTTCTTC.

CDR3 sequence (DNA): TGCGCCAGCAGCCAAGAGGGCAGGGGGAGCTCTGGGGCCAACGTCCTGACTTTC. Translation: CASSQEGRGSSGANVLTF. The chain is built from TRBV4-3 and TRBJ2-6; 7 positions agree with TRBD1. V dropped 0 bases and J dropped 0; count of bases not matched to a gene: 5. The CDR3 runs 18 residues. Germline V lookup: CDR1 LGHNA, CDR2 YSLEER.

This clonotype was seen repeatedly, ten times or more. The chain links TRBV5-5 to TRBJ2-7; TRBD1 might be the D (5 bases). This CDR3 region has 15 residues. The germline V gene encodes CDR1 SGHKS and CDR2 YYEKEE (reference sequence). V was clipped by 0 bases and J by 3 bases, with 13 bases between them. In DNA, the CDR3 is TGTGCCAGCAGCTTGGGACCAGGCGACAGCTACGAGCAGTACGTC. Protein sequence: CASSLGPGDSYEQYV.

In its sample, this clonotype was seen many times. The rearrangement links TRBV7-6 to TRBJ1-4; no clear D. The CDR3 totals 18 residues. Germline CDR1 SGHVS, CDR2 FNYEAQ. V shed 4 bases and J shed 1 base, with 19 bases lying between them. The chain's CDR3 is CASSSVPAGIQTNEKLFF. The CDR3 nucleotides are TGTGCCAGCAGCTCCGTCCCAGCCGGGATCCAAACTAATGAAAAACTGTTTTTT. The variable domain in full, with the rest retrieved from reference TRBV7-6 and TRBJ1-4, is GAGVSQSPRYKVTKRGQDVALRCDPISGHVSLYWYRQALGQGPEFLTYFNYEAQQDKSGLPNDRFSAERPEGSISTLTIQRTEQRDSAMYRCASSSVPAGIQTNEKLFFGSGTQLSVL.

This clonotype showed up just a few times. This chain links TRBV3-1 with TRBJ2-4; D not resolved. CDR1 is LGHDT and CDR2 is YNNKEL in the germline V gene (reference sequence). Trimming took 2 bases from V and 5 from J, leaving 7 bases between them. The CDR3 contains 13 residues. CDR3 sequence: CASSQTAENIQYF. As DNA, the CDR3 is TGTGCCAGCAGCCAAACCGCCGAAAACATTCAGTACTTC.

Many counts were recorded for this clonotype. The V gene is TRBV15, the J gene TRBJ2-7; 8 bases are a match to TRBD1. The CDR3 extends over 14 amino acids. Germline V gene data show CDR1 as LNHNV and CDR2 as YYDKDF (reference sequence). The V segment lost 4 bases and the J segment 4 bases; nucleotides outside the gene matches: 6. The CDR3 DNA reads as TGTGCCACCAGCACTTGGACAGGGAAGTACGAGCAGTACGTC. It is translated as CATSTWTGKYEQYV.

This clonotype was observed a few times. The V and J genes are TRBV18 and TRBJ1-3, with D possibly matching TRBD1 (5 bases). The germline gives CDR1 KGHSH, CDR2 LQKENI. This CDR3 is built from 14 residues. The V and J ends lost 2 bases and 1 base respectively, with 6 bases between them. The CDR3 spells CASSPDSSGNTIYF. CDR3 DNA sequence: TGTGCCAGCTCACCAGACAGTTCTGGAAACACCATATATTTT. Based on the CDR3 plus reference TRBV18 and TRBJ1-3, the full variable domain is NAGVMQNPRHLVRRRGQEARLRCSPMKGHSHVYWYRQLPEEGLKFMVYLQKENIIDESGMPKERFSAEFPKEGPSILRIQQVVRGDSAAYFCASSPDSSGNTIYFGEGSWLTVV.

This clonotype has just a few counts. The V and J genes are TRBV6-5 and TRBJ1-2; 8 bases line up with TRBD1. The V gene's germline CDR1 is MNHEY and CDR2 SVGAGI. The CDR3 length is 17 residues. V trimming: 0 bases; J trimming: 3 bases; junction bases outside the gene matches: 9. In nucleotides, the CDR3 is TGTGCCAGCAGTTACTCCCACTACGACAGGGGCGACTATGGCTACACCTTC. Residues: CASSYSHYDRGDYGYTF.

V is TRBV2 and J is TRBJ1-1; the match to TRBD1 covers 7 bases. The CDR3 is 15 amino acids. Germline loops: CDR1 SNHLY, CDR2 FYNNEI. Losses at the gene ends were 8 bases for V and 5 bases for J; bases not matched to a gene: 14. The CDR3, as DNA: TGTGCCAGCGCACTATCTGCTCAGGGGGGTACTGAAGCTTTCTTT. This codes for CASALSAQGGTEAFF.

This clonotype was counted a few times. This chain joins TRBV5-5 and TRBJ2-2, with D perhaps TRBD1 (6 bases). The CDR3 has 15 amino acids. Trimming removed 2 bases at V and 6 bases at J, with 14 bases between. Looked up from germline, CDR1 is SGHKS and CDR2 is YYEKEE (reference sequence). The CDR3 sequence: CASSFNTGNPGELFF. CDR3 coding DNA: TGTGCCAGCAGCTTCAATACAGGGAATCCCGGGGAGCTGTTTTTT.

The J gene is TRBJ1-1, the V gene TRBV4-3, with 7 bases matching TRBD1. Trimming at V came to 3 bases and at J to 2 bases, leaving 9 bases not matched to a gene. The V gene's germline CDR1 is LGHNA and CDR2 YSLEER. This CDR3 comprises 16 residues. CDR3 loop: CASSQGRDSYNTEAFF. The CDR3 DNA follows: TGCGCCAGCAGCCAGGGGCGGGACAGCTATAACACTGAAGCTTTCTTT.

This clonotype has just a few counts. The J gene is TRBJ2-1, the V gene TRBV4-2; D is ambiguous. The length of the CDR3 is 15 residues. CDR1 is LGHNA, CDR2 YNFKEQ, per germline. Trimming removed 0 bases at V and 2 bases at J, with 8 bases between. The CDR3 DNA reads TGTGCCAGCAGCCAAGATAGAGGACCCTACAATGAGCAGTTCTTC. Protein sequence: CASSQDRGPYNEQFF.

This chain links TRBV7-9 with TRBJ2-2; the D is unclear. CDR3 length: 15 amino acids. Germline CDR1 and CDR2: SEHNR and FQNEAQ (reference sequence). V lost 2 bases and J lost 5, with 12 bases in between. The CDR3 is CASSLRPDGTGELFF. CDR3 in DNA: TGTGCCAGCAGCTTAAGACCGGACGGAACCGGGGAGCTGTTTTTT. Full variable domain (missing parts from reference TRBV7-9 and TRBJ2-2): DTGVSQNPRHKITKRGQNVTFRCDPISEHNRLYWYRQTLGQGPEFLTYFQNEAQLEKSRLLSDRFSAERPKGSFSTLEIQRTEQGDSAMYLCASSLRPDGTGELFFGEGSRLTVL.

The gene calls are TRBV18 and TRBJ2-3; D remains ambiguous. CDR3 length: 14 residues. Germline assignment: CDR1 KGHSH and CDR2 LQKENI. V was trimmed by 2 bases and J by 2 bases, leaving 8 bases between them. CDR3 loop: CASSPALYTDTQYF. In DNA, the CDR3 is TGTGCCAGCTCACCAGCACTCTACACAGATACGCAGTATTTT.